These 31 T cell receptor beta chains came from one sample sequenced in a study of CD8 T cells in ankylosing spondylitis. TCRdb re-analysed the 5' RACE reads in MiXCR, keeping a single row per CDR3 protein. The data contain 50,000 to 60,000 distinct CDR3 sequences, about 7% of them singletons. Sequences were obtained from blood, either unsorted or a sorted T cell fraction (not recorded which). The source of these receptors is a female donor with ankylosing spondylitis or in good health (not recorded which).

This clonotype was detected only a few times. The rearrangement uses TRBV4-2 and TRBJ2-5; TRBD1 is a possible D gene (5 bases). CDR1 and CDR2 from the germline V gene are LGHNA and YNFKEQ. With 0 bases removed from V and 5 bases from J, the gap between germline ends came to 10 bases. This CDR3 has 14 residues. The CDR3 loop is CASSQETVGETQYF. The CDR3 DNA reads TGTGCCAGCAGCCAAGAGACAGTTGGGGAGACCCAGTACTTC.

The rearrangement uses TRBV5-5 and TRBJ2-2, with D tentatively TRBD2 (7 bases). V gave up 0 bases and J gave up 4 bases, with 10 bases separating them. CDR1 is SGHKS, CDR2 YYEKEE, per germline (reference sequence). The CDR3 loop spans 15 amino acids. The CDR3 DNA is TGTGCCAGCAGCTTGGGCGGGGGCGGCACCGGGGAGCTGTTTTTT. Translation: CASSLGGGGTGELFF.

This clonotype came up many times. The chain links TRBV10-3 to TRBJ1-2, with unresolved D. The germline V gene has CDR1 ENHRY and CDR2 SYGVKD. Trimming took off 4 bases at V and 0 bases at J, with 9 bases between the two ends. This CDR3 has 14 residues. This CDR3 reads CAISAAETNYGYTF. The CDR3 nucleotides are TGTGCCATCAGTGCTGCGGAGACTAACTATGGCTACACCTTC.

This clonotype was found many times. This rearrangement joins TRBV18 to TRBJ2-3; 7 bases are a match to TRBD1. Germline loops: CDR1 KGHSH, CDR2 LQKENI. This CDR3 comprises 16 residues. The J segment lost 5 bases and the V segment lost 3 bases, leaving 11 bases of the junction unmatched. CDR3 residues: CASSPVRGGDGDTQYF. As DNA, the CDR3 is TGTGCCAGCTCACCGGTCCGAGGGGGCGACGGAGATACGCAGTATTTT.

There are many counts of this clonotype. The rearrangement joins TRBV7-2 to TRBJ2-1, with 11 bases aligning to TRBD2. This CDR3 is 15 amino acids long. The germline V gene has CDR1 SGHTA and CDR2 FQGNSA. The J segment lost 7 bases and the V segment lost 3 bases, leaving 5 bases of the junction unmatched. The CDR3 loop reads CASSFSGGEFNEQFF. CDR3 in DNA: TGTGCCAGCAGCTTTAGCGGGGGGGAGTTTAATGAGCAGTTCTTC.

This clonotype has ten or more counts. The genes are TRBV29-1 and TRBJ2-7, with D possibly being TRBD1 (5 bases). Per germline, CDR1 SQVTM and CDR2 ANQGSEA. V lost 2 bases and J lost 6, with 14 bases in between. CDR3 length equals 13 residues. CDR3 sequence (DNA): TGCAGCGTTGAACAGGCAGGGTTTGGCGAGCAGTACTTC. This gives the protein CSVEQAGFGEQYF.

There are many counts of this clonotype. The V call is TRBV20-1, the J call TRBJ2-3; the D gene could be TRBD1 or TRBD2 (6 bases each). Trimming took 4 bases from V and 2 from J, leaving 13 bases between them. This CDR3 contains 14 residues. Germline loops: CDR1 DFQATT, CDR2 SNEGSKA (reference sequence). The chain's CDR3 is CSAKGDSNTDTQYF. The CDR3 DNA reads as TGCAGTGCTAAGGGGGACTCAAACACAGATACGCAGTATTTT.

This clonotype has ten or more counts. CDR3 sequence: CASSFPGLQETQYF. The CDR3 DNA follows: TGTGCCAGCAGTTTCCCTGGACTCCAAGAGACCCAGTACTTC. This sequence joins TRBV28 and TRBJ2-5, with D perhaps TRBD2 (5 bases). Germline CDR1 MDHEN, CDR2 SYDVKM. This CDR3 is built from 14 residues. V dropped 3 bases and J dropped 1 base, with 9 bases sitting between them.

This clonotype came up many times. The chain links TRBV6-1 to TRBJ1-1, with D maybe TRBD1 (6 bases). Germline-derived CDR1 and CDR2 are MNHNS and SASEGT. The CDR3 runs 14 residues. V shed 3 bases and J shed 9 bases, with 17 bases lying between them. CDR3: CASSEPRGKRKAFF. The DNA for the CDR3 is TGTGCCAGCAGTGAGCCCAGGGGAAAGCGAAAAGCTTTCTTT.

This chain uses TRBV21-1 with TRBJ2-3; the table's TRBD1 call for D was not verified on the DNA. TRBV21-1 is recorded as a pseudogene. The CDR3 has 18 residues. Here the CDR3 reads CASSPRTGGAEETDTQYF. DNA of the CDR3: TGTGCCAGCAGCCCCCGGACAGGGGGCGCCGAGGAGACAGATACGCAGTATTTT.

This clonotype is medium-sized. This sequence joins TRBV25-1 and TRBJ2-7; TRBD2 matches at 8 bases. Unmatched junction bases numbered 7, after V lost 4 bases and J lost 5 bases. The CDR3 consists of 14 residues. The germline gives CDR1 MGHDK, CDR2 SYGVNS. This CDR3 reads CASSARGGIHEQYF. The DNA for the CDR3 is TGTGCCAGCAGTGCACGGGGGGGAATCCACGAGCAGTACTTC.

This clonotype was found many times. The V and J genes are TRBV19 and TRBJ1-1; D possibly corresponds to TRBD1 (5 bases). CDR1 LNHDA and CDR2 SQIVND come from the germline V gene (reference sequence). Trimming left V 8 bases short and J 0 bases short, with 16 bases between. This CDR3 is built from 15 residues. CDR3 in amino acids: CASVRDVLLNTEAFF. Here the CDR3 DNA reads TGTGCCAGTGTCCGGGACGTGCTTTTGAACACTGAAGCTTTCTTT.

The table lists this clonotype with many counts. V usage is TRBV4-3 and J usage is TRBJ2-3; D is ambiguous. This CDR3 spans 14 amino acids. Per the germline V gene, CDR1 is LGHNA and CDR2 is YSLEER. Trimming removed 0 bases at V and 5 bases at J, with 9 bases between. The CDR3 loop reads CASSQDLVGDTQYF. The CDR3 DNA is TGCGCCAGCAGCCAAGATCTTGTAGGAGATACGCAGTATTTT.

This clonotype was observed many times. The chain has TRBV5-1 and TRBJ2-3; D tentatively reads TRBD1 or TRBD2 (5 bases each). The CDR3 sequence is 14 residues long. Germline V lookup: CDR1 SGHRS, CDR2 YFSETQ. Trimming shortened V by 7 bases and J by 1 base, and 13 bases separated the two germline ends. CDR3 coding DNA: TGCGCCAGCGACTTTGGGGACGGCACAGATACGCAGTATTTT. Translated: CASDFGDGTDTQYF.

This clonotype has at least ten counts. The chain recombines TRBV6-1 with TRBJ1-4; D is undetermined. Germline V lookup: CDR1 MNHNS, CDR2 SASEGT. V shed 8 bases and J shed 4 bases, with 11 bases lying between them. This CDR3 contains 13 residues. For the CDR3, the DNA is TGTGCCAGCGGTCAGCGGATTAATGAAAAACTGTTTTTT. It codes for CASGQRINEKLFF.

This clonotype was seen repeatedly, ten times or more. At one of its ends the junction is not consistent with the germline gene, which may arise from a read error. The chain couples TRBV5-1 to TRBJ1-2; D is uncertain. Germline lookup yields CDR1 SGHRS and CDR2 YFSETQ. The CDR3 runs to 15 residues. The CDR3 here is CATSPTYEVFYGYTF. For the CDR3, the DNA is TGCGCCACCAGCCCCACGTACGAGGTTTTCTATGGCTACACCTTC.

This clonotype occurred many times. The chain recombines TRBV18 with TRBJ2-2; D possibly corresponds to TRBD1 (5 bases). Per the germline V gene, CDR1 is KGHSH and CDR2 is LQKENI. CDR3 length: 14 amino acids. V lost 8 bases, J lost 0 bases, and 10 bases lay in between. The CDR3 nucleotides are TGTGCCAGCGCCCGACAGTCGAACACCGGGGAGCTGTTTTTT. Translating gives CASARQSNTGELFF. The whole variable domain, filled in from reference TRBV18 and TRBJ2-2, reads NAGVMQNPRHLVRRRGQEARLRCSPMKGHSHVYWYRQLPEEGLKFMVYLQKENIIDESGMPKERFSAEFPKEGPSILRIQQVVRGDSAAYFCASARQSNTGELFFGEGSRLTVL.

This clonotype was seen ten or more times. This chain uses TRBV20-1 with TRBJ2-1; TRBD2 agrees at 11 bases. Trimming removed 4 bases from V and 9 bases from J; junction bases left unmatched: 11. The CDR3 sequence is 15 residues long. Germline lookup yields CDR1 DFQATT and CDR2 SNEGSKA (reference sequence). The DNA for the CDR3 is TGCAGTGCTACCCCGACTAGCGGGAACCGAGGTGAGCAGTTCTTC. Translated: CSATPTSGNRGEQFF.

The table lists this clonotype with many counts. This chain connects TRBV2 to TRBJ2-5, with TRBD1 matching 8 bases. This CDR3 is 14 amino acids long. The J segment lost 2 bases and the V segment lost 7 bases, leaving 6 bases of the junction unmatched. The germline CDR1 and CDR2 sequences are SNHLY and FYNNEI. CDR3 amino acids: CASKTGTGQETQYF. In nucleotides, the CDR3 is TGTGCCAGCAAAACCGGGACAGGTCAAGAGACCCAGTACTTC. Full variable domain (remainder filled in from reference TRBV2 and TRBJ2-5): EPEVTQTPSHQVTQMGQEVILRCVPISNHLYFYWYRQILGQKVEFLVSFYNNEISEKSEIFDDQFSVERPDGSNFTLKIRSTKLEDSAMYFCASKTGTGQETQYFGPGTRLLVL.

This clonotype came up many times. Germline and junction disagree at one end, which may indicate a read error. This chain uses TRBV12-3 or TRBV12-4 with TRBJ1-3; 7 positions match TRBD1. CDR3 length: 12 amino acids. The CDR3 DNA reads TGTGCCAGCAGTTTAGAGGGGGCCCCCCCCCCTTTT. It translates to CASSLEGAPPPF.

This clonotype was observed a few times. V and J are TRBV27 and TRBJ2-1; D gene ambiguous. Germline V gene sequence: CDR1 MNHEY, CDR2 SMNVEV (reference sequence). The CDR3 has 15 residues. Between the trimmed V and J ends, which lost 3 bases and 5 bases, there was a span of 14 bases. CDR3 loop: CASSLGFAADNEQFF. CDR3 bases: TGTGCCAGCAGTTTGGGGTTTGCGGCGGACAATGAGCAGTTCTTC.

This clonotype was recorded at least ten times. The chain couples TRBV9 to TRBJ1-1, with 10 bases aligning to TRBD1. The CDR3 covers 16 residues. V lost 0 bases to trimming and J lost 3 bases; unmatched junction nucleotides: 5. The germline V gene has CDR1 SGDLS and CDR2 YYNGEE. CDR3 in DNA: TGTGCCAGCAGCGTAGGGCCCGGGACAGGGGACACTGAAGCTTTCTTT. Encoded protein: CASSVGPGTGDTEAFF.

This clonotype has ten or more counts. The V and J genes are TRBV18 and TRBJ1-2, with D unresolved. Germline V gene lookup returns CDR1 KGHSH and CDR2 LQKENI. V was shortened by 3 bases and J by 3 bases, with 11 bases between the two germline ends. The CDR3 has 14 amino acids. The CDR3 nucleotides are TGTGCCAGCTCACCGATGGAAGAATACTATGGCTACACCTTC. Residues: CASSPMEEYYGYTF.

This clonotype has at least ten counts. The rearrangement links TRBV28 to TRBJ2-1; D is possibly TRBD2 (5 bases). Germline-derived CDR1 and CDR2 are MDHEN and SYDVKM. CDR3 length: 15 residues. V lost 9 bases to trimming and J lost 4 bases, with 19 bases between them. The CDR3 region has the DNA TGTGCCAGGCGCGGAGCGGTAGCGTCATACAATGAGCAGTTCTTC. Protein: CARRGAVASYNEQFF. Looking up the rest from reference TRBV28 and TRBJ2-1 gives the full variable domain: DVKVTQSSRYLVKRTGEKVFLECVQDMDHENMFWYRQDPGLGLRLIYFSYDVKMKEKGDIPEGYSVSREKKERFSLILESASTNQTSMYLCARRGAVASYNEQFFGPGTRLTVL.

This clonotype appeared a few times. The genes are TRBV11-2 and TRBJ2-1; D might be TRBD2 (7 bases). V was clipped by 7 bases and J by 0 bases, with 19 bases between them. Germline V gene sequence: CDR1 SGHAT, CDR2 FQNNGV. The length of the CDR3 is 17 residues. As DNA, the CDR3 is TGTGCCAGCACCGCGTCGGGGGGCCTGGGCTCCTACAATGAGCAGTTCTTC. This sequence encodes CASTASGGLGSYNEQFF.

This clonotype was counted at least ten times. V and J are TRBV7-2 and TRBJ1-5; no definite D call. Germline V gives CDR1 SGHTA, CDR2 FQGNSA. Trimming cost V 8 bases and J 3 bases, with 11 bases left between them. There are 13 residues in the CDR3. The CDR3 sequence: CASSVPANQPQHF. CDR3 nucleotide sequence: TGTGCCAGCTCGGTTCCCGCCAATCAGCCCCAGCATTTT.

This clonotype was counted at least ten times. The chain recombines TRBV27 with TRBJ1-3; D is perhaps TRBD1 (5 bases). Trimming shortened V by 5 bases and J by 4 bases, and 24 bases separated the two germline ends. The CDR3 contains 18 residues. Per germline, CDR1 MNHEY and CDR2 SMNVEV (reference sequence). Here the CDR3 DNA reads TGTGCCAGCAGTCCTTACGGTCGAGGCAGGGTAGGAGGAAACACCATATATTTT. Protein: CASSPYGRGRVGGNTIYF.

The sample holds many counts of this clonotype. The DNA for the CDR3 is TGTGCCAGCAGTTCCCAGGAGAACACTGAAGCTTTCTTT. Residues: CASSSQENTEAFF. This rearrangement joins TRBV12-3 or TRBV12-4 to TRBJ1-1; D remains ambiguous. The CDR3 runs 13 residues. Trimming left V 4 bases short and J 1 base short, with 7 bases between.

The chain employs TRBV18 and TRBJ1-4; a possible D gene is TRBD1 (5 bases). This CDR3 comprises 13 residues. The germline V gene has CDR1 KGHSH and CDR2 LQKENI. Trimming cost V 5 bases and J 6 bases, with 10 bases left between them. CDR3 DNA sequence: TGTGCCAGCTCAGCGGGACGGTATGAAAAACTGTTTTTT. Translation: CASSAGRYEKLFF.

V is TRBV20-1 and J is TRBJ2-3, with 9 positions matching TRBD2. V lost 2 bases and J lost 6; bases outside the gene matches: 12. The CDR3 consists of 16 residues. Germline values: CDR1 DFQATT, CDR2 SNEGSKA (reference sequence). The CDR3 loop reads CSARSFRRGGLDTQYF. CDR3 nucleotide sequence: TGCAGTGCTAGAAGTTTTAGGCGGGGGGGCCTGGATACGCAGTATTTT.

This clonotype was detected only a few times. The V and J genes are TRBV7-9 and TRBJ1-2, with D unresolved. V lost 11 bases, J lost 6 bases, and 10 bases lay in between. This CDR3 spans 10 amino acids. CDR1 SEHNR and CDR2 FQNEAQ come from the germline V gene (reference sequence). This CDR3 reads CAVSNDGYTF. The CDR3 nucleotides are TGTGCCGTCTCCAACGATGGCTACACCTTC.